This is a list of T cell receptor beta chains from one sample in a study of T cell responses to AZD1222 COVID-19 vaccine. This table comes from immunoSEQ multiplex PCR, and its TCRdb copy is limited to in-frame clones, with some not included. The sample lists under 150,000 clones, around 94% occurring once. The sample here was peripheral blood, taken 28 days after the second AZD1222 dose. The receptor source for this set is an adult who received the AZD1222 COVID-19 vaccine. The CDR3 runs from the conserved cysteine through the conserved F or W. D genes are given only for firm matches. Expanded clones are given a class, and other clones once, few, many or no size at all.

J gene	D gene	V gene	clone size	CDR3 protein	CDR3 DNA
TRBJ2-1	TRBD2	TRBV24-1	NA	CATRGLADNEQFF	TGTGCCACCAGAGGACTAGCGGACAATGAGCAGTTCTTC
TRBJ1-5	TRBD1	TRBV10-2	once	CASTPDRGPGQPQHF	TGCGCCAGCACACCGGACAGGGGGCCGGGTCAGCCCCAGCATTTT
TRBJ2-3	TRBD1	TRBV2	NA	CASSEEGQGVDTQYF	TGTGCCAGCAGTGAAGAGGGACAGGGGGTCGATACGCAGTATTTT
TRBJ2-1	NA	TRBV19	NA	CASSKDSYNEQFF	TGTGCCAGTAGTAAGGACAGTTACAATGAGCAGTTCTTC
TRBJ1-6	TRBD1	TRBV6-5	NA	CASGTGNNSPLHF	TGTGCCAGCGGGACAGGGAATAATTCACCCCTCCACTTT
TRBJ1-2	NA	TRBV19	NA	CASTLGTSGYTF	TGTGCCAGTACCCTGGGAACATCTGGCTACACCTTC
TRBJ2-1	TRBD1	TRBV9	NA	CASSAFGTGAYNEQFF	TGTGCCAGCAGCGCCTTCGGGACAGGAGCCTACAATGAGCAGTTCTTC
TRBJ2-1	NA	TRBV5-1	NA	CASSLEGISSYNEQFF	TGCGCCAGCAGCTTGGAAGGGATTAGCTCCTACAATGAGCAGTTCTTC
TRBJ2-1	NA	TRBV5-1	NA	CASNTPGENEQFF	TGCGCCAGCAACACACCCGGGGAAAATGAGCAGTTCTTC
TRBJ1-1	NA	TRBV28	NA	CASSFPTVTEAFF	TGTGCCAGCAGTTTCCCGACAGTCACTGAAGCTTTCTTT
TRBJ2-3	NA	TRBV9	NA	CASSVEVGATDTQYF	TGTGCCAGCAGCGTAGAGGTGGGGGCCACAGATACGCAGTATTTT
TRBJ1-2	NA	TRBV19	NA	CASSLRDRGYTF	TGTGCCAGTAGTCTTCGGGACCGGGGCTACACCTTC
TRBJ2-3	TRBD1	TRBV7-3	NA	CASSLGTGPDTQYF	TGTGCCAGCAGCCTTGGGACAGGGCCAGATACGCAGTATTTT
TRBJ2-5	NA	TRBV2	few	CASSVYEQEGETQYF	TGTGCCAGCAGTGTATATGAACAGGAGGGAGAGACCCAGTACTTC
TRBJ2-7	NA	TRBV10-3	NA	CAISEYSLPTYEQYF	TGTGCCATCAGTGAGTATAGCCTACCGACCTACGAGCAGTACTTC
TRBJ2-7	NA	TRBV4-1	few	CASSQEEAFSYEQYF	TGCGCCAGCAGCCAAGAGGAGGCCTTCTCCTACGAGCAGTACTTC
TRBJ2-1	TRBD1	TRBV3-1/TRBV3-2	NA	CASSQRQGSYNEQFF	TGTGCCAGCAGCCAGAGACAGGGTTCCTACAATGAGCAGTTCTTC
TRBJ1-4	NA	TRBV20-1	NA	CSASFGEKLFF	TGCAGTGCTAGTTTTGGAGAAAAACTGTTTTTT
TRBJ1-1	NA	TRBV4-1	NA	CASSQDQRGRLLNTEAFF	TGCGCCAGCAGCCAAGATCAGCGCGGGCGACTATTAAACACTGAAGCTTTCTTT
TRBJ1-2	TRBD1	TRBV29-1	few	CSVDLRTGLDYTF	TGCAGCGTTGATTTAAGGACAGGATTGGACTACACCTTC
TRBJ1-1	NA	TRBV11-2	NA	CASSPRVTEAFF	TGTGCCAGCAGCCCACGCGTCACTGAAGCTTTCTTT
TRBJ2-6	NA	TRBV19	NA	CASMQFAGANVLTF	TGTGCCAGCATGCAGTTCGCCGGGGCCAACGTCCTGACTTTC
TRBJ1-3	NA	TRBV19	NA	CASSFGMGVVGNTIYF	TGTGCCAGTAGTTTCGGAATGGGGGTTGTTGGAAACACCATATATTTT
TRBJ2-1	TRBD2	TRBV5-1	once	CASSLGPSGTNNEQFF	TGCGCCAGCAGCTTGGGCCCTAGCGGGACAAACAATGAGCAGTTCTTC
TRBJ1-5	TRBD1	TRBV6-5	NA	CASRATGGNQPQHF	TGTGCCAGCAGAGCCACAGGGGGCAATCAGCCCCAGCATTTT
TRBJ1-3	NA	TRBV2	NA	CASRPDSRGGNTIYF	TGTGCCAGCAGACCGGACAGCCGGGGGGGAAACACCATATATTTT
TRBJ2-2	NA	TRBV18	once	CASSRGSDGELFF	TGTGCCAGCTCACGAGGGTCGGACGGGGAGCTGTTTTTT
TRBJ1-5	NA	TRBV4-2	NA	CASSQDNLLGPQHF	TGTGCCAGCAGCCAAGATAACCTACTGGGGCCCCAGCATTTT
TRBJ1-5	NA	TRBV4-1	NA	CASSQGMVGNGNQPQHF	TGCGCCAGCAGCCAAGGAATGGTAGGGAACGGCAATCAGCCCCAGCATTTT
TRBJ2-7	TRBD2	TRBV25-1	NA	CASSATSGRHYEQYF	TGTGCCAGCAGTGCGACTAGCGGGAGGCACTACGAGCAGTACTTC